This TCR beta chain originates from a study of blood T cells in healthy people across ages. General study findings and limits: Older age coincided with a roughly linear decline in TCR beta diversity per million T cells.

The use of a sample-barcoded 5' primer and a J-beta primer mix characterized a second PCR of about 7 to 12 cycles. Each cDNA molecule received a tag from a template-switch adaptor that had 12 random nucleotides. A single record per CDR3 protein comes from TCRdb applying MiXCR to the 5' RACE reads. The profile shows 850,000 to 1,000,000 distinct CDR3 sequences, about 51% of them singletons. This clonotype was picked up a small number of times. The antigen is undetermined. Every participating donor contributed about 10 milliliters of peripheral blood through a draw. Every sample gave at least 5 micrograms of total RNA when it was extracted. The CDR3 covers 13 residues. The V gene's germline CDR1 is SGHRS and CDR2 YFSETQ. V was pared by 2 bases and J by 8 bases, with 3 bases of the junction left unmatched.

This TCR was recovered from a woman aged 55-70 years in good health. The chain couples TRBV5-1 to TRBJ2-1; 8 bases are a match to TRBD2. Input material: blood. CDR3 amino acids: CASSFGLAYEQFF. In nucleotides, the CDR3 is TGCGCCAGCAGCTTCGGACTAGCCTATGAGCAGTTCTTC.